A single sample gave rise to the 29 T cell receptor beta chains below, sequenced in a study of blood T cell repertoires in COVID-19. The table came from immunoSEQ multiplex PCR; TCRdb's copy has only in-frame clones and leaves some out. Of some 370,000 clones listed, 83% are singletons. Sequenced sample: PBMCs or T cells enriched from blood (not recorded which). These receptors all stem from a woman between 45 and 65 years old who had recovered from COVID-19.

Note on this clone: The sample has other DNA sequences that encode this CDR3 too. The chain recombines TRBV7-9 with TRBJ1-2; 7 nucleotides line up with TRBD1. The CDR3 has 13 amino acids. V trimming: 5 bases; J trimming: 3 bases; junction bases outside the gene matches: 3. Germline V gene sequence: CDR1 SEHNR, CDR2 FQNEAQ (reference sequence). The CDR3 region has the DNA TGTGCCAGCAGCCCCCAGGGGGACTATGGCTACACCTTC. This encodes CASSPQGDYGYTF. Looking up the rest from reference TRBV7-9 and TRBJ1-2 gives the full variable domain: DTGVSQNPRHKITKRGQNVTFRCDPISEHNRLYWYRQTLGQGPEFLTYFQNEAQLEKSRLLSDRFSAERPKGSFSTLEIQRTEQGDSAMYLCASSPQGDYGYTFGSGTRLTVV.

J is TRBJ2-3 and V is TRBV7-8; 13 bases are a match to TRBD2. CDR1 is SGHVS and CDR2 is FQNEAQ in the germline V gene. The CDR3 is 18 residues long. V lost 2 bases, J lost 4 bases, and 9 bases stayed unmatched. CDR3 sequence (DNA): TGTGCCAGCAGCTTACGGACTAGCGGGGGCGCCGCAGCAGATACGCAGTATTTT. It encodes CASSLRTSGGAAADTQYF.

The rearrangement joins TRBV5-1 to TRBJ2-1; tentative D call: TRBD2 (5 bases). The CDR3 extends over 13 amino acids. Trimming pared 2 bases from V and 6 bases from J, leaving 9 bases between. The germline gives CDR1 SGHRS, CDR2 YFSETQ. In DNA, the CDR3 is TGCGCCAGCAGCTTTGGGCGGGTCAATGAGCAGTTCTTC. Encoded protein: CASSFGRVNEQFF.

The V gene is TRBV2, the J gene TRBJ1-4, with 7 nucleotides matching TRBD1. Germline V gives CDR1 SNHLY, CDR2 FYNNEI. V was clipped by 5 bases and J by 8 bases; unmatched bases: 8. CDR3 length: 14 amino acids. This CDR3 is CASSQGGAWEKLFF. DNA for the CDR3: TGTGCCAGCAGTCAAGGGGGCGCCTGGGAAAAACTGTTTTTT.

The genes are TRBV27 and TRBJ2-7, with 13 bases identical to TRBD2. V trimming: 7 bases; J trimming: 3 bases; junction bases outside the gene matches: 6. The CDR3 consists of 15 residues. Germline V gives CDR1 MNHEY, CDR2 SMNVEV (reference sequence). The CDR3 loop is CASTLGLAGNYEQYF. DNA of the CDR3: TGTGCCAGCACCCTGGGACTAGCGGGAAACTACGAGCAGTACTTC.

The CDR3 sequence: CASSLGQGIYGYTF. In DNA form, the CDR3 reads TGTGCCAGCAGTCTGGGACAGGGCATCTATGGCTACACCTTC. V usage is TRBV6-5 and J usage is TRBJ1-2; TRBD1 matches at 9 bases. The CDR3 consists of 14 residues. V dropped 5 bases and J dropped 4; count of bases not matched to a gene: 5. The germline V gene has CDR1 MNHEY and CDR2 SVGAGI.

This chain links TRBV5-1 with TRBJ1-6; D unclear. From germline, CDR1 is SGHRS and CDR2 YFSETQ. V gave up 8 bases and J gave up 0 bases, with 12 bases separating them. The CDR3 sequence is 15 residues long. CDR3 coding DNA: TGCGCCAGTAAGGACGGGAGCTCCTATAATTCACCCCTCCACTTT. This translates into CASKDGSSYNSPLHF.

This clone was detected only a few times. The chain combines TRBV20-1 with TRBJ2-2; 10 nucleotides align to TRBD1. Losses at the gene ends were 3 bases for V and 4 bases for J; bases not matched to a gene: 2. The CDR3 is 14 amino acids. Germline V gene sequence: CDR1 DFQATT, CDR2 SNEGSKA (reference sequence). CDR3 nucleotides: TGCAGTGCTAGTCGACAGGGGGCCACCGGGGAGCTGTTTTTT. Translation gives CSASRQGATGELFF.

This chain links TRBV7-8 with TRBJ1-5; D is perhaps TRBD1 (6 bases). The CDR3 sequence is 13 residues long. The germline V gene has CDR1 SGHVS and CDR2 FQNEAQ. Trimming stripped 5 bases from V and 9 bases from J, with 14 bases between. This CDR3 is CASSPQTGAPQHF. The CDR3 coding sequence is TGTGCCAGCAGCCCCCAGACAGGTGCGCCCCAGCATTTT.

The V call is TRBV15, the J call TRBJ1-4; D perhaps matches TRBD1 (6 bases). The CDR3 covers 13 residues. The germline V gene encodes CDR1 LNHNV and CDR2 YYDKDF (reference sequence). V was cut by 2 bases and J by 14 bases, with 15 bases left in between. The CDR3 loop reads CATSRQHRQDLFF. The CDR3 region has the DNA TGTGCCACCAGCAGACAACACCGACAGGATCTGTTTTTT.

This chain connects TRBV30 to TRBJ2-3; the D gene is possibly TRBD2 (5 bases). The CDR3 is 14 amino acids. V dropped 3 bases and J dropped 5 bases, with 15 bases sitting between them. The germline V gene has CDR1 GTSNPN and CDR2 SVGIG (reference sequence). CDR3 nucleotide sequence: TGTGCCTGGAGCACCGGGAAGCGTGGAGATACGCAGTATTTT. Amino acid sequence: CAWSTGKRGDTQYF.

The chain combines TRBV4-2 with TRBJ2-5, with 8 bases aligning to TRBD2. V lost 0 bases, J lost 1 base, and 10 bases stayed unmatched. The CDR3 extends over 18 amino acids. Germline V lookup: CDR1 LGHNA, CDR2 YNFKEQ. The CDR3 reads CASSQDWGTRWIQETQYF. The CDR3 DNA follows: TGTGCCAGCAGCCAAGATTGGGGGACTAGATGGATCCAAGAGACCCAGTACTTC.

The chain has TRBV7-3 and TRBJ2-1, with 8 positions matching TRBD2. Germline V gene lookup returns CDR1 SGHTA and CDR2 FQGTGA. This CDR3 is 14 amino acids long. The V gene end was trimmed by 3 bases and the J gene end by 9 bases; junction bases not matched to a gene: 7. The DNA for the CDR3 is TGTGCCAGCAGCTTGGTGGCGGGAGGCGGTGAGCAGTTCTTC. It specifies CASSLVAGGGEQFF.

V is TRBV19 and J is TRBJ2-5; 8 positions agree with TRBD1. Germline CDR1 LNHDA, CDR2 SQIVND (reference sequence). The CDR3 length is 14 residues. Trimming at V came to 6 bases and at J to 4 bases, leaving 7 bases not matched to a gene. CDR3 amino acids: CASSRRQGTETQYF. DNA for the CDR3: TGTGCCAGTAGCCGCCGACAGGGGACAGAGACCCAGTACTTC.

This clone was counted a single time. The V call is TRBV5-1, the J call TRBJ2-1; 8 bases map to TRBD2. Germline lookup yields CDR1 SGHRS and CDR2 YFSETQ. V trimming: 2 bases; J trimming: 7 bases; junction bases outside the gene matches: 5. The CDR3 sequence is 14 residues long. This CDR3 reads CASSFTGGGNEQFF. In DNA form, the CDR3 reads TGCGCCAGCAGCTTCACGGGAGGGGGTAATGAGCAGTTCTTC.

This chain connects TRBV7-7 to TRBJ2-5, with 7 nucleotides matching TRBD2. Germline V gene lookup returns CDR1 SSHAT and CDR2 FNYEAQ (reference sequence). V was pared by 6 bases and J by 2 bases, with 6 bases of the junction left unmatched. The CDR3 extends over 14 amino acids. CDR3 sequence reads: CASSRLAVQETQYF. For the CDR3, the DNA is TGTGCCAGCAGTAGACTAGCTGTTCAAGAGACCCAGTACTTC.

The chain couples TRBV6-5 to TRBJ2-1; TRBD2 is a possible D gene (6 bases). This CDR3 is 10 amino acids long. V lost 8 bases and J lost 10, with 9 bases in between. Germline lookup yields CDR1 MNHEY and CDR2 SVGAGI. In nucleotides, the CDR3 is TGTGCCAGCCGGGGGTCAGAGCAGTTCTTC. Its protein is CASRGSEQFF.

The gene calls are TRBV30 and TRBJ1-2; no firm D call. Germline V CDR1 and CDR2: GTSNPN, SVGIG (reference sequence). The V end lost 5 bases, the J end lost 2 bases, and 12 bases lay between the germline ends. This CDR3 comprises 13 residues. CDR3 protein: CAWAGGVNYGYTF. CDR3 DNA: TGTGCCTGGGCCGGCGGGGTCAACTATGGCTACACCTTC. Variable domain in full (rest from reference TRBV30 and TRBJ1-2): SQTIHQWPATLVQPVGSPLSLECTVEGTSNPNLYWYRQAAGRGLQLLFYSVGIGQISSEVPQNLSASRPQDRQFILSSKKLLLSDSGFYLCAWAGGVNYGYTFGSGTRLTVV.

Comment on this clone: Different DNA sequences within this sample yield the same CDR3. V usage is TRBV30 and J usage is TRBJ1-2; D gene unclear. This CDR3 comprises 13 residues. V lost 1 base and J 0 bases, leaving 6 bases between the germline ends. Germline CDR1 is GTSNPN and CDR2 is SVGIG (reference sequence). The CDR3 is CAWSAGANYGYTF. CDR3 bases: TGTGCCTGGAGTGCGGGAGCTAACTATGGCTACACCTTC.

The rearrangement joins TRBV4-1 to TRBJ1-1; 8 bases align to TRBD1. The junction had 8 bases not matched to a gene; V was cut back by 4 bases and J by 4 bases. The CDR3 has 15 residues. Germline-derived CDR1 and CDR2 are MGHRA and YSYEKL. The CDR3 loop is CASSPRTGWVTEAFF. In nucleotides, the CDR3 is TGCGCCAGCAGCCCCCGGACAGGGTGGGTCACTGAAGCTTTCTTT.

The chain carries TRBV7-2 and TRBJ1-1, with D possibly TRBD1 on 5 matching bases. Germline CDR1 is SGHTA and CDR2 is FQGNSA. This CDR3 has 15 amino acids. V was cut by 4 bases and J by 4 bases, with 16 bases left in between. CDR3 protein: CASSYFRAAATEAFF. CDR3 nucleotides: TGTGCCAGCAGCTACTTCAGGGCGGCCGCCACTGAAGCTTTCTTT.

Note on this clone: An end of the junction differs from the germline gene, which may be a read error. Other DNA sequences in this sample translate to the same CDR3. The chain links TRBV9 to TRBJ2-5; 7 bases align to TRBD2. The CDR3 spans 15 residues. Germline V gene sequence: CDR1 SGDLS, CDR2 YYNGEE. CDR3 in amino acids: CASSVASGRGETQYF. CDR3 coding DNA: TGTGCCAGCAGCGTAGCGTCAGGGAGGGGTGAGACTCAGTACTTC.

This clone was counted a few times. The rearrangement uses TRBV29-1 and TRBJ2-4; D gene ambiguous. V lost 6 bases and J lost 6, with 9 bases in between. CDR3 length equals 11 residues. The germline V gene has CDR1 SQVTM and CDR2 ANQGSEA. CDR3 nucleotide sequence: TGCAGCGTCCAAGCCCCAAACATTCAGTACTTC. Translating it yields CSVQAPNIQYF.

The count of this clone is one. This chain connects TRBV7-2 to TRBJ1-5; tentatively, D is TRBD1 (5 bases). From germline, CDR1 is SGHTA and CDR2 FQGNSA. With 0 bases removed from V and 3 bases from J, the gap between germline ends came to 6 bases. This CDR3 contains 14 residues. CDR3 amino acids: CASSLAGVNQPQHF. Written as DNA, the CDR3 is TGTGCCAGCAGCTTAGCAGGGGTCAATCAGCCCCAGCATTTT.

The chain is built from TRBV29-1 and TRBJ1-2; D possibly corresponds to TRBD1 (5 bases). The CDR3 contains 18 residues. Germline V gene sequence: CDR1 SQVTM, CDR2 ANQGSEA. The ends were cut back, 6 bases at V and 4 bases at J, with 30 bases in the middle. The chain's CDR3 is CSVVQKAGPNSIFYGYTF. The DNA of the CDR3 is TGCAGCGTCGTACAAAAGGCAGGGCCTAATTCGATATTCTATGGCTACACCTTC.

V and J are TRBV3-1 (or the pseudogene TRBV3-2) and TRBJ2-1; D not resolved. Trimming removed 0 bases at V and 4 bases at J, with 7 bases between. Germline V gene sequence: CDR1 LGHDT, CDR2 YNNKEL (reference sequence). This CDR3 is built from 14 residues. CDR3 sequence reads: CASSQDQVYNEQFF. The CDR3 DNA is TGTGCCAGCAGCCAAGATCAGGTTTACAATGAGCAGTTCTTC.

The rearrangement joins TRBV5-6 to TRBJ2-1; D gene uncertain. The V end lost 6 bases, the J end lost 0 bases, and 10 bases lay between the germline ends. Germline assignment: CDR1 SGHDT and CDR2 YYEEEE. The CDR3 has 14 amino acids. As DNA, the CDR3 is TGTGCCAGCAACCTCCTGAGCTCCTACAATGAGCAGTTCTTC. Its translation is CASNLLSSYNEQFF.

This chain links TRBV9 with TRBJ1-3; 10 nucleotides line up with TRBD1. Per the germline V gene, CDR1 is SGDLS and CDR2 is YYNGEE. CDR3 length equals 18 residues. Losses at the gene ends were 0 bases for V and 0 bases for J; bases not matched to a gene: 6. In nucleotides, the CDR3 is TGTGCCAGCAGCGTAGCTGGGACAGGGGTGCTCTCTGGAAACACCATATATTTT. It is translated as CASSVAGTGVLSGNTIYF.

V is TRBV18 and J is TRBJ2-7; a possible D gene is TRBD1 (5 bases). The length of the CDR3 is 14 residues. The V gene lost 4 bases and the J gene lost 6 bases, with 16 bases spanning the gap. Germline V gene sequence: CDR1 KGHSH, CDR2 LQKENI. The CDR3 reads CASSRTPDQGEQYF. Written as DNA, the CDR3 is TGTGCCAGCTCACGGACACCCGATCAGGGCGAGCAGTACTTC.